This TCR beta chain stems from a study of blood T cell repertoires in COVID-19. CDR1 and CDR2 (germline): SGDLS, YYNGEE. V gave up 1 base and J gave up 0 bases, with 15 bases separating them. The length of the CDR3 is 17 residues. Assay: immunoSEQ multiplex PCR; the TCRdb copy retains only in-frame clones and omits some. This sample has under 250,000 clones, with 83% found just once. This chain connects TRBV9 to TRBJ2-3; the D gene is possibly TRBD1 (7 bases). Sequenced sample: PBMCs or T cells enriched from blood (not recorded which). The sequence came from a woman aged 45-59 years who had been exposed to COVID-19. This CDR3 reads CASSVKGAGSSTDTQYF. In DNA, the CDR3 is TGTGCCAGCAGCGTAAAGGGGGCGGGGTCTAGCACAGATACGCAGTATTTT.